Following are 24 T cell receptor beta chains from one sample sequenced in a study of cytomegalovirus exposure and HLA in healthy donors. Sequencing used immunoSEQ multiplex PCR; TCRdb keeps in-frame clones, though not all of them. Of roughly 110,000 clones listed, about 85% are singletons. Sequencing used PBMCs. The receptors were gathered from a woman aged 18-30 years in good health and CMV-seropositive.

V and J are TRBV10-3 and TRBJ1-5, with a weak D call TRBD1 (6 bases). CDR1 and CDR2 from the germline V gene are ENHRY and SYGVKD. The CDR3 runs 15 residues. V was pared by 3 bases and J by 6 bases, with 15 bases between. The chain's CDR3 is CAISDLYREGQPQHF. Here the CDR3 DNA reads TGTGCCATCAGTGACCTATACAGGGAGGGTCAGCCCCAGCATTTT.

The DNA for the CDR3 is TGTGCCAGCAGCTTAAGGTCCGCAGACTTCAGCTCTGGAAACACCATATATTTT. Protein sequence: CASSLRSADFSSGNTIYF. The chain joins TRBV7-9 to TRBJ1-3, with D hard to call. The CDR3 is made up of 18 amino acids. Trimming removed 2 bases at V and 0 bases at J, with 17 bases between. CDR1 is SEHNR and CDR2 is FQNEAQ in the germline V gene (reference sequence).

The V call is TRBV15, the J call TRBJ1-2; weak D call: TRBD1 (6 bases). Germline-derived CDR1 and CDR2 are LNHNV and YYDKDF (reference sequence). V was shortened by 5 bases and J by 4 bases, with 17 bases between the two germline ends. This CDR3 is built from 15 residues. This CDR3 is CATSPAGATPYGYTF. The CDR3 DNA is TGTGCCACCAGCCCAGCAGGGGCCACTCCCTATGGCTACACCTTC.

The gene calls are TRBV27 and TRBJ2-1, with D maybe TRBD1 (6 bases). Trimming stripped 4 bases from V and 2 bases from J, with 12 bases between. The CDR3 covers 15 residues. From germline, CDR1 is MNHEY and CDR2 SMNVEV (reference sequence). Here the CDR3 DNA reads TGTGCCAGCAGTTCCACAGGGAACCCCTACAATGAGCAGTTCTTC. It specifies CASSSTGNPYNEQFF.

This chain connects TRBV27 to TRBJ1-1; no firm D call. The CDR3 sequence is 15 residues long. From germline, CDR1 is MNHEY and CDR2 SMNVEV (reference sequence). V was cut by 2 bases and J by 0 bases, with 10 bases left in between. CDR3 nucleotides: TGTGCCAGCAGTTTAATGGCAGGTATGAACACTGAAGCTTTCTTT. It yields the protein CASSLMAGMNTEAFF.

CDR3 nucleotide sequence: TGCGCCAGCAGCCAAGAGACTAGTTCTACGCAGTATTTT. This translates into CASSQETSSTQYF. The chain recombines TRBV4-1 with TRBJ2-3, with a weak D call TRBD2 (6 bases). The V end lost 0 bases, the J end lost 8 bases, and 9 bases lay between the germline ends. Germline V gives CDR1 MGHRA, CDR2 YSYEKL. The CDR3 has 13 amino acids.

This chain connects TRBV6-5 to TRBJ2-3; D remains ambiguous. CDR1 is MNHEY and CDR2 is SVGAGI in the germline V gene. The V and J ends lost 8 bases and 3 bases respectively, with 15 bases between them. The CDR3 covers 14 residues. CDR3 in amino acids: CASRPLRTTDTQYF. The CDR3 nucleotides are TGTGCCAGCCGCCCGCTAAGAACGACAGATACGCAGTATTTT.

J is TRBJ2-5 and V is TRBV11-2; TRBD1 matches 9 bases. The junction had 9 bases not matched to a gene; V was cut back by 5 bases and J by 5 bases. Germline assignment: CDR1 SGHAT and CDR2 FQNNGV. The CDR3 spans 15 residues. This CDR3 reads CASSRGHRGRETQYF. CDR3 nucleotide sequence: TGTGCCAGCAGCAGGGGCCACAGGGGGCGGGAGACCCAGTACTTC.

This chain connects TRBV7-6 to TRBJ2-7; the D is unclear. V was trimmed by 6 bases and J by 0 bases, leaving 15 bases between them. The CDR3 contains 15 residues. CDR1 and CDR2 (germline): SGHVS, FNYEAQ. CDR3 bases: TGTGCCAGCAGTCCAAGAATAGCCAGCTCCTACGAGCAGTACTTC. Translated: CASSPRIASSYEQYF.

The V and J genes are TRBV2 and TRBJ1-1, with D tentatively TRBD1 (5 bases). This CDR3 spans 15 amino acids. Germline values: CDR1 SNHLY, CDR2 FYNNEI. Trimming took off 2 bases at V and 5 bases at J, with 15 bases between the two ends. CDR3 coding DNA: TGTGCCAGCAGTGAAATGGGGGGTGTAGGGACTGAAGCTTTCTTT. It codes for CASSEMGGVGTEAFF.

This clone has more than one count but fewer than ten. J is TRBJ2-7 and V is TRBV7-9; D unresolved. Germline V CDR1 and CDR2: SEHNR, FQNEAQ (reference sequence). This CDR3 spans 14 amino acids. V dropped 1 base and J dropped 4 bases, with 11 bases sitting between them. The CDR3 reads CASSLVTPPYEQYF. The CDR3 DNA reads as TGTGCCAGCAGCTTAGTAACTCCTCCTTACGAGCAGTACTTC.

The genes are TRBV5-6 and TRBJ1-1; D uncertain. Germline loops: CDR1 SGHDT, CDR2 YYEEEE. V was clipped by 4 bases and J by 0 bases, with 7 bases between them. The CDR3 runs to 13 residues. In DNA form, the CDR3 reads TGTGCCAGCAGCCCCTCCTTGAACACTGAAGCTTTCTTT. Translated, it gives CASSPSLNTEAFF.

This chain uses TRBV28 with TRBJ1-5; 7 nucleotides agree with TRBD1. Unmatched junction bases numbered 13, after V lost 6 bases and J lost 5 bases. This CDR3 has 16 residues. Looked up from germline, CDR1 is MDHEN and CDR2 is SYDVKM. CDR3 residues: CASSSTGVGGHQPQHF. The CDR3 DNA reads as TGTGCCAGCAGCTCTACTGGGGTAGGGGGCCATCAGCCCCAGCATTTT.

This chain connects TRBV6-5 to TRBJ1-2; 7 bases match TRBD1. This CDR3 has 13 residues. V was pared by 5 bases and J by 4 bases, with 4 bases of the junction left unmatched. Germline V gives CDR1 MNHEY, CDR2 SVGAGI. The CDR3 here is CASSQTGAYGYTF. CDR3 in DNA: TGTGCCAGCAGTCAAACAGGGGCCTATGGCTACACCTTC.

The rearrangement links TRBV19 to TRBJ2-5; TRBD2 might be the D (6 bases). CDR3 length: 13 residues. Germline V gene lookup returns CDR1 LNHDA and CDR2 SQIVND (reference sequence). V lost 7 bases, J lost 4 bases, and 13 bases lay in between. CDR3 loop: CASKTLGGETQYF. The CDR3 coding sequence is TGTGCCAGTAAAACGCTGGGAGGAGAGACCCAGTACTTC.

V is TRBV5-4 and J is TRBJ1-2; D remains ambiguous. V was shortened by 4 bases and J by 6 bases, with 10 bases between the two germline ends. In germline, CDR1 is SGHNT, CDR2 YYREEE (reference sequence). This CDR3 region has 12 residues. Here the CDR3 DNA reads TGTGCCAGCAGCGCGGGGTTGGATGGCTACACCTTC. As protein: CASSAGLDGYTF.

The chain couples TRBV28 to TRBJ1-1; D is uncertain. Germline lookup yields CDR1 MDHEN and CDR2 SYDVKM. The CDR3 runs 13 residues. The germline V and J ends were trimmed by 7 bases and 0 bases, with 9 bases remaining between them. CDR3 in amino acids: CASMERMNTEAFF. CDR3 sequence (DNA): TGTGCCAGCATGGAGCGAATGAACACTGAAGCTTTCTTT.

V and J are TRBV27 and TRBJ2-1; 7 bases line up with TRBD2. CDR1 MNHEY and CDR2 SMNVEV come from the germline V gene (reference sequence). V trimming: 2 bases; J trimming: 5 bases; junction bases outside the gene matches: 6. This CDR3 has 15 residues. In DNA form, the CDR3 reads TGTGCCAGCAGTTTAGTCCCGACTAGCCACAATGAGCAGTTCTTC. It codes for CASSLVPTSHNEQFF.

CDR3 amino acids: CASSHPTGRGGRDGYTF. The CDR3 DNA follows: TGCGCCAGCAGCCACCCTACGGGCCGCGGCGGGAGGGACGGCTACACCTTC. The chain has TRBV4-1 and TRBJ1-2, with a possible D match to TRBD1 (5 bases). Trimming cost V 3 bases and J 8 bases, with 25 bases left between them. The CDR3 runs to 17 residues. The germline gives CDR1 MGHRA, CDR2 YSYEKL.

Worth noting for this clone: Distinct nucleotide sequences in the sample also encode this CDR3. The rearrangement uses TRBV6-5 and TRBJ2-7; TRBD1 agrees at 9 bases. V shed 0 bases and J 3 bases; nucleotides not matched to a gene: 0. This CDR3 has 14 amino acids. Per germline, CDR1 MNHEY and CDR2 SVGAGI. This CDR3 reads CASSYSTGGYEQYF. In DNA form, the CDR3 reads TGTGCCAGCAGTTACTCGACAGGGGGCTACGAGCAGTACTTC.

The CDR3 reads CASSWKGYGYTF. CDR3 sequence (DNA): TGTGCCAGCAGTTGGAAGGGGTATGGCTACACCTTC. J is TRBJ1-2 and V is TRBV28, with D tentatively TRBD1 (5 bases). V lost 4 bases and J lost 5, with 8 bases in between. CDR1 is MDHEN, CDR2 SYDVKM, per germline. The CDR3 covers 12 residues.

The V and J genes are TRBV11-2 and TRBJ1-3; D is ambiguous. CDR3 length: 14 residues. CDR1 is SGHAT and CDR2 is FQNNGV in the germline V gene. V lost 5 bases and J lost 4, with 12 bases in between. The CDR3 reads CASSPRRGGNTIYF. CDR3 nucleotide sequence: TGTGCCAGCAGCCCCCGGCGCGGAGGAAACACCATATATTTT.

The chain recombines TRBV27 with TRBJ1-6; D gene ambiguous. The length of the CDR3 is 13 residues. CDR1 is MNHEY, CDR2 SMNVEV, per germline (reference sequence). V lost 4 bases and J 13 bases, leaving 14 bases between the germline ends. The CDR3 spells CASSSRFLGPLHF. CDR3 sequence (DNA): TGTGCCAGCAGTTCCCGGTTCCTTGGTCCCCTCCACTTT.

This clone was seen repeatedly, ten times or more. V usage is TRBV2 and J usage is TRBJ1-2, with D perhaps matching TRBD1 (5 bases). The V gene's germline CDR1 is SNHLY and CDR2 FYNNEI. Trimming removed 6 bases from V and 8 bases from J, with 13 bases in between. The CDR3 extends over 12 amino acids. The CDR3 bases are TGTGCCAGCAGCATGACCGGGGGGGGCTACACCTTC. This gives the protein CASSMTGGGYTF.